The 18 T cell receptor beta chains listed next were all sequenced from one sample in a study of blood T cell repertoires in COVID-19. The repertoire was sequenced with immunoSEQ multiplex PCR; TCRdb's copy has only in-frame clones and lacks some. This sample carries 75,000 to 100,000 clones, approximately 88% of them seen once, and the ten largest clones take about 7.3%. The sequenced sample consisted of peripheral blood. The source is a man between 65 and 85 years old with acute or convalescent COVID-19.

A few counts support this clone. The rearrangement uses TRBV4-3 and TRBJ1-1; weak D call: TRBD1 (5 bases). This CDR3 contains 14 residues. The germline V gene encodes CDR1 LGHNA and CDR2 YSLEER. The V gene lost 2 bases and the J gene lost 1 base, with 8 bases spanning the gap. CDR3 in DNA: TGCGCCAGCAGCCAAAAGACAGCGAACACTGAAGCTTTCTTT. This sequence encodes CASSQKTANTEAFF.

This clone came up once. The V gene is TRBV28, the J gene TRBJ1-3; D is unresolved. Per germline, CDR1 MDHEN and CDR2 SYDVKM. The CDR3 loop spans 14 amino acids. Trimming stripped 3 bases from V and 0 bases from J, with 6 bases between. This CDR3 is CASSLGNSGNTIYF. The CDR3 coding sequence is TGTGCCAGCAGTTTGGGCAACTCTGGAAACACCATATATTTT.

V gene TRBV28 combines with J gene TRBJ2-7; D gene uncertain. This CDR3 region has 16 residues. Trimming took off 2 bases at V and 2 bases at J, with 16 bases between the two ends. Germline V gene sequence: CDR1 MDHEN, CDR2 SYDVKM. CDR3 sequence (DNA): TGTGCCAGCAGTTTAGGTCAGACAATATTGACCTACGAGCAGTACTTC. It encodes CASSLGQTILTYEQYF. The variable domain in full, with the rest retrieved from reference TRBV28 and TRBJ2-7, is DVKVTQSSRYLVKRTGEKVFLECVQDMDHENMFWYRQDPGLGLRLIYFSYDVKMKEKGDIPEGYSVSREKKERFSLILESASTNQTSMYLCASSLGQTILTYEQYFGPGTRLTVT.

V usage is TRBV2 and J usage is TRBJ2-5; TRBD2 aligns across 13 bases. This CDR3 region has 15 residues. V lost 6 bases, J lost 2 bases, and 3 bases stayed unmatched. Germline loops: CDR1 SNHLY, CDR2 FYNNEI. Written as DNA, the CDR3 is TGTGCCAGCAGGAAACTAGCGGGGGGGCAAGAGACCCAGTACTTC. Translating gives CASRKLAGGQETQYF.

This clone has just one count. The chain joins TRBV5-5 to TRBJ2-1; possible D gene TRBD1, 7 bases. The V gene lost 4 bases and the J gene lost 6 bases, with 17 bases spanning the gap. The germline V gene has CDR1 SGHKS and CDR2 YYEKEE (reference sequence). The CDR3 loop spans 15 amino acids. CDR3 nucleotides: TGTGCCAGCAGCCTCAGACAGGGAGGTAGCAATGAGCAGTTCTTC. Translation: CASSLRQGGSNEQFF.

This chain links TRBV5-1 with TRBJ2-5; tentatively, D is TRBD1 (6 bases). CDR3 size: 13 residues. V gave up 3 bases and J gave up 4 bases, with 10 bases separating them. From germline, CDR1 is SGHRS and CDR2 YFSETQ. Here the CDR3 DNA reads TGCGCCAGCAGCTCGGACAGTCGAGAGACCCAGTACTTC. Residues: CASSSDSRETQYF.

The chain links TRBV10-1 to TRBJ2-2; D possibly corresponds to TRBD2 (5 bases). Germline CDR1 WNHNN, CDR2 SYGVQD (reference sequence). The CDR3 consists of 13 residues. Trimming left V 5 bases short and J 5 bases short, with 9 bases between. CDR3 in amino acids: CASSSTGTGELFF. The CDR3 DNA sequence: TGCGCCAGCAGTTCCACGGGGACCGGGGAGCTGTTTTTT.

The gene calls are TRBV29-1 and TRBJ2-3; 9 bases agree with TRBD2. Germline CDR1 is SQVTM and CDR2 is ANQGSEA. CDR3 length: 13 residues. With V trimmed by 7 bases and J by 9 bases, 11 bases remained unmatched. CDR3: CSAAGGDDGTQYF. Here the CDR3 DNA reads TGCAGCGCAGCGGGAGGTGATGACGGAACGCAGTATTTT.

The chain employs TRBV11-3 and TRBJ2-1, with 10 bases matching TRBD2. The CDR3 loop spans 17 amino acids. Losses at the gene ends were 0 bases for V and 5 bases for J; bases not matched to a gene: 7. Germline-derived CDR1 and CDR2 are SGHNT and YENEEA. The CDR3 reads CASSLDRWTSGDNEQFF. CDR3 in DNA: TGTGCCAGCAGCTTAGATCGGTGGACTAGCGGTGACAATGAGCAGTTCTTC.

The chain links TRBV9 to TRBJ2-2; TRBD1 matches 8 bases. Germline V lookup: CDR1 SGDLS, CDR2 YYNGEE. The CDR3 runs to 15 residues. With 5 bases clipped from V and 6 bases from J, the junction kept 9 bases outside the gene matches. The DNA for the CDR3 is TGTGCCAGCAGAACAGGGGGTACTATTCCCGGGGAGCTGTTTTTT. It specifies CASRTGGTIPGELFF.

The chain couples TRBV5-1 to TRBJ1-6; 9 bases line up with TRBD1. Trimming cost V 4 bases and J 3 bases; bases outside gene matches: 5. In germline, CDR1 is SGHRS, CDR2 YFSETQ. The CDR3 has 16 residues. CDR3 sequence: CASSLTGGNYNSPLHF. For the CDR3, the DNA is TGCGCCAGCAGCCTGACAGGGGGTAACTATAATTCACCCCTCCACTTT.

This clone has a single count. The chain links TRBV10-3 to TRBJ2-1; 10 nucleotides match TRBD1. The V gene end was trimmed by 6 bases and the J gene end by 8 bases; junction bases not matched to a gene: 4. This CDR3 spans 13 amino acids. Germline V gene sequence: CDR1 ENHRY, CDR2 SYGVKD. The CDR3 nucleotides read TGTGCCATCAGGGGGACAGGGGTGGATGAGCAGTTCTTC. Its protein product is CAIRGTGVDEQFF.

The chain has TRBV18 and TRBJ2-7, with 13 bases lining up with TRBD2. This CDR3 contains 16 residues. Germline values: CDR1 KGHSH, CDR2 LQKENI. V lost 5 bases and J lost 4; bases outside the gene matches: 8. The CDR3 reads CASSRTGTSGEYEQYF. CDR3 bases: TGTGCCAGCTCAAGAACCGGGACTAGCGGGGAGTACGAGCAGTACTTC.

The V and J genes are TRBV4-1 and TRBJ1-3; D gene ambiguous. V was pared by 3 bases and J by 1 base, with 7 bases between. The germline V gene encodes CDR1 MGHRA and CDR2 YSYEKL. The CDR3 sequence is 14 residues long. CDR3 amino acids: CASSQPTSGNTIYF. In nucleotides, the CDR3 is TGCGCCAGCAGCCAGCCCACTTCTGGAAACACCATATATTTT.

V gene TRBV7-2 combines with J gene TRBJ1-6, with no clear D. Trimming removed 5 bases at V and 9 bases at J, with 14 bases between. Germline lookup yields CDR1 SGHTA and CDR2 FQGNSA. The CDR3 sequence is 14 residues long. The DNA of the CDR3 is TGTGCCAGCAGCCTTGACCTAGTCGGTTCACCCCTCCACTTT. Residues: CASSLDLVGSPLHF.

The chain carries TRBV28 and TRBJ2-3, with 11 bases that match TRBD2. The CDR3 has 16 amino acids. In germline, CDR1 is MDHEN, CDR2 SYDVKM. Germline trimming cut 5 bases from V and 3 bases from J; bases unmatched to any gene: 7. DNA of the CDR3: TGTGCCAGCAGTCTATCTGGGACTAGCGGAACAGATACGCAGTATTTT. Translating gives CASSLSGTSGTDTQYF. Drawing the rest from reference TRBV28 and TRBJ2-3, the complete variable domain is DVKVTQSSRYLVKRTGEKVFLECVQDMDHENMFWYRQDPGLGLRLIYFSYDVKMKEKGDIPEGYSVSREKKERFSLILESASTNQTSMYLCASSLSGTSGTDTQYFGPGTRLTVL.

CDR3: CASTIMASGRGGNEQFF. The CDR3 region has the DNA TGTGCCAGTACCATAATGGCTAGCGGGAGGGGCGGCAATGAGCAGTTCTTC. The rearrangement uses TRBV19 and TRBJ2-1; 12 positions agree with TRBD2. The V gene end was trimmed by 7 bases and the J gene end by 6 bases; junction bases not matched to a gene: 13. Germline values: CDR1 LNHDA, CDR2 SQIVND (reference sequence). CDR3 length: 17 amino acids.

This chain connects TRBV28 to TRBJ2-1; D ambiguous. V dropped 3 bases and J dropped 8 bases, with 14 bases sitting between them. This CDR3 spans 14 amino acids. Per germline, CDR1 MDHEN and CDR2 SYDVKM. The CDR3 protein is CASSFISERDEQFF. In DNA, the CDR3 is TGTGCCAGCAGTTTTATCTCCGAACGGGATGAGCAGTTCTTC.